These 7 T cell receptor beta chains came from one sample sequenced in a study of T-cell reconstitution after alpha-beta-depleted transplantation in children. During its preparation, the TCRbeta library received unique molecular identifiers. TCRdb fed the PCR reads into MiXCR, producing one record per CDR3 protein. The sample has about 230,000 distinct CDR3 sequences; 9.7% are singletons. Sequences were derived from PBMCs from the stem cell graft donor, sampled from the stem cell graft. The receptors derive from a human donor who donated a stem cell graft to a child with SCID.

The genes are TRBV2 and TRBJ2-7; D is tentatively TRBD1 or TRBD2 (5 bases each). The CDR3 covers 14 residues. Germline V gives CDR1 SNHLY, CDR2 FYNNEI. Trimming took 7 bases from V and 0 from J, leaving 13 bases between them. CDR3 amino acids: CASMGVLRSYEQYF. The CDR3 region has the DNA TGTGCCAGCATGGGGGTGCTTCGCTCCTACGAGCAGTACTTC.

The genes are TRBV5-1 and TRBJ2-2, with TRBD2 matching 8 bases. Germline V gene sequence: CDR1 SGHRS, CDR2 YFSETQ. V lost 6 bases to trimming and J lost 6 bases; unmatched junction nucleotides: 7. The CDR3 is made up of 14 amino acids. The CDR3 nucleotides read TGCGCCAGCACAACCGCGGGGGGATCCGGGGAGCTGTTTTTT. Translated, it gives CASTTAGGSGELFF.

In its sample, this clonotype was seen many times. This may be a read error: a much more frequent sequence differs by one nucleotide. The chain couples TRBV20-1 to TRBJ1-5; D is undetermined. The germline V and J ends were trimmed by 3 bases and 0 bases, with 6 bases remaining between them. The CDR3 loop spans 13 amino acids. Germline CDR1 reads DFQATT; CDR2 reads SNEGSKA (reference sequence). CDR3 loop: CSASGNSNQPQHF. DNA for the CDR3: TGCAGTGCTAGCGGGAATAGCAATCAGCCCCAGCATTTT.

This clonotype has at least ten counts. V is TRBV20-1 and J is TRBJ2-1; 8 nucleotides match TRBD2. The V gene's germline CDR1 is DFQATT and CDR2 SNEGSKA (reference sequence). J gave up 0 bases and V 3 bases, and 7 bases lay outside the gene matches. This CDR3 comprises 16 residues. CDR3 coding DNA: TGCAGTGCTAGCAGAGCGGGGGCTTACTCCTACAATGAGCAGTTCTTC. Translation gives CSASRAGAYSYNEQFF.

This clonotype was seen only a few times. The V gene is TRBV3-1, the J gene TRBJ2-1; D uncertain. The CDR3 extends over 12 amino acids. CDR1 is LGHDT and CDR2 is YNNKEL in the germline V gene (reference sequence). The V end lost 3 bases, the J end lost 4 bases, and 4 bases lay between the germline ends. The CDR3 protein is CASSHAYNEQFF. In DNA form, the CDR3 reads TGTGCCAGCAGCCACGCTTACAATGAGCAGTTCTTC.

Ten or more counts support this clonotype. The chain recombines TRBV15 with TRBJ1-4; possibly TRBD1 for D (6 bases). Germline values: CDR1 LNHNV, CDR2 YYDKDF (reference sequence). Trimming cost V 1 base and J 7 bases, with 10 bases left between them. The CDR3 runs 14 residues. In DNA form, the CDR3 reads TGTGCCACCAGCAGAGGGGGGCTAGGTGAAAAACTGTTTTTT. Translated, it gives CATSRGGLGEKLFF.

This clonotype was detected ten times or more. This chain joins TRBV20-1 and TRBJ2-3; the match to TRBD2 covers 13 bases. The CDR3 is 14 residues long. In germline, CDR1 is DFQATT, CDR2 SNEGSKA (reference sequence). The trim removed 7 bases at V and 9 bases at J, leaving 10 bases unmatched. The CDR3 spells CSGALAGGPGTQYF. The CDR3 nucleotides are TGCAGTGGAGCACTAGCGGGGGGGCCCGGGACGCAGTATTTT.